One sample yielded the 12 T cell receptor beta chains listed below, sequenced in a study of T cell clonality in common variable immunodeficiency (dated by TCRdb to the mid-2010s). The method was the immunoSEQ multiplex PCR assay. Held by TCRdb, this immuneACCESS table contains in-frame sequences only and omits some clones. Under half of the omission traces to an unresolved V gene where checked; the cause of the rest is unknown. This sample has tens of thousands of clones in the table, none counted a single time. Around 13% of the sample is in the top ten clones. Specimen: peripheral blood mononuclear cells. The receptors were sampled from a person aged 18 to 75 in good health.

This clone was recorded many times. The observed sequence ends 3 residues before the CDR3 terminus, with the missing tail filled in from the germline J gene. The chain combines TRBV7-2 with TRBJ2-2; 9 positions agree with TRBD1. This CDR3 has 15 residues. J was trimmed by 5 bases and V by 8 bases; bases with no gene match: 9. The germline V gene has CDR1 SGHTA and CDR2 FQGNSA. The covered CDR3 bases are TGTGCCAGCCCACCGGGACAGGGAATGACCGGGGAG. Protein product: CASPPGQGMTGE. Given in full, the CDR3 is CASPPGQGMTGELFF.

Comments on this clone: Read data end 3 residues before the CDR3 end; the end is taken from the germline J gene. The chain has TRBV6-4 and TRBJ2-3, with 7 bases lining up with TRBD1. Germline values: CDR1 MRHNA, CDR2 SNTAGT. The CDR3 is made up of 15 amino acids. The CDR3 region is CASSDSIQGRGTQYF. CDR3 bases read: TGTGCCAGCAGTGACTCGATACAGGGGCGTGGGACG.

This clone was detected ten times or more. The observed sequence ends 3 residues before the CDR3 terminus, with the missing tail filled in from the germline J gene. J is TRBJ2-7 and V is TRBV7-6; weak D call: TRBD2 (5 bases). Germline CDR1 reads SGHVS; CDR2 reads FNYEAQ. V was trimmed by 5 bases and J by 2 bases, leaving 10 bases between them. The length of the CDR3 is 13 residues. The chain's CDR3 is CASSPQEAYEQYF. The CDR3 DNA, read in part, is TGTGCCAGCAGCCCCCAGGAGGCCTACGAG.

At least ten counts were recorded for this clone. The CDR3 is CAWSVLGTGASGTQYF. The DNA read from the CDR3 is TGTGCCTGGAGTGTATTGGGGACAGGGGCGTCGGGGACC. This chain connects TRBV30 to TRBJ2-5; 10 nucleotides align to TRBD1. The missing CDR3 end, 3 residues past where the read stops, is filled in from the germline J gene. Germline assignment: CDR1 GTSNPN and CDR2 SVGIG (reference sequence). The CDR3 spans 16 residues. V dropped 0 bases and J dropped 7; count of bases not matched to a gene: 11.

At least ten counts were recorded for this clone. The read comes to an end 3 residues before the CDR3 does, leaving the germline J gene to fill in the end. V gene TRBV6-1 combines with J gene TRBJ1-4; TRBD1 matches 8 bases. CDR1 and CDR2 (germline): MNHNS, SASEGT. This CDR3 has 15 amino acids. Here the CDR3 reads CASSERAGGGSKLFF. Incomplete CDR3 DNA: TGTGCCAGCAGTGAAAGGGCAGGGGGCGGCTCTAAA.

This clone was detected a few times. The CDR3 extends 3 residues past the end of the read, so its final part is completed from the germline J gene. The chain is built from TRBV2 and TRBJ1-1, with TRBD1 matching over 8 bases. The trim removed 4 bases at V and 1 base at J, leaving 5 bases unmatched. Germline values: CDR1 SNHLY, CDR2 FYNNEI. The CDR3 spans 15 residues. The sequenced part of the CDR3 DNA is TGTGCCAGCAGTGCATGGACAGGGTGGAACACTGAA. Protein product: CASSAWTGWNTE. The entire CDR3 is CASSAWTGWNTEAFF.

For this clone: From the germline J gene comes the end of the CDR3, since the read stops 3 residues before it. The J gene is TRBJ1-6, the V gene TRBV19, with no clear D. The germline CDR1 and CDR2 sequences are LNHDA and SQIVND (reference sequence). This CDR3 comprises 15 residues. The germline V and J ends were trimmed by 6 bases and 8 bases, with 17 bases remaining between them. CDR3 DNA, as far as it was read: TGTGCCAGTAGGCCCCAGCGGGCGGTGGATTCACCC. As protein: CASRPQRAVDSP. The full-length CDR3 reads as CASRPQRAVDSPLHF.

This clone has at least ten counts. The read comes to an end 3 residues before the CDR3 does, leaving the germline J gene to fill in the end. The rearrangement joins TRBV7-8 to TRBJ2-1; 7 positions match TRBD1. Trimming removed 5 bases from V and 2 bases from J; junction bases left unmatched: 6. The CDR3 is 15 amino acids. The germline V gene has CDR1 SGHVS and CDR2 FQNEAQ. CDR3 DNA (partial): TGTGCCAGCAGCCCACGGGACAGACCCTACAATGAG. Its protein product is CASSPRDRPYNE. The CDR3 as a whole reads CASSPRDRPYNEQFF.

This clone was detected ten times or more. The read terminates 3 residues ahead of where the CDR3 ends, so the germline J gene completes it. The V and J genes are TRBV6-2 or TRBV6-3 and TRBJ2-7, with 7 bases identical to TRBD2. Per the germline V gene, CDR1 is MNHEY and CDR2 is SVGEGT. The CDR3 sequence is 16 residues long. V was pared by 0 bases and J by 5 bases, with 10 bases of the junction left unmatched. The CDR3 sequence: CASSYSPGRAADEQYF. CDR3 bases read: TGTGCCAGCAGTTACTCTCCAGGGAGGGCAGCCGACGAG.

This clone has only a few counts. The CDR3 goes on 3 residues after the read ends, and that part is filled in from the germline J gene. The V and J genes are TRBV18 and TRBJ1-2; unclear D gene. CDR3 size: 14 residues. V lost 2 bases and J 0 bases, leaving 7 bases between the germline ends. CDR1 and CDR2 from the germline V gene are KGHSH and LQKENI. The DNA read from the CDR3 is TGTGCCAGCTCACCAGGTGGCCCTAACTATGGC. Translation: CASSPGGPNYG. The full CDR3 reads CASSPGGPNYGYTF.

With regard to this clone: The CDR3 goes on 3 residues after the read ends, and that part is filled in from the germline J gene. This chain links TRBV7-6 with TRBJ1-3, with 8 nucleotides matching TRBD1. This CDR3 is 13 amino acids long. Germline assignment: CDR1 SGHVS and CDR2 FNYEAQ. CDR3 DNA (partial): TGTGCCAGCAGCAGAGTACAGGGGGAAGGC. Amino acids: CASSRVQGEG. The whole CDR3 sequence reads CASSRVQGEGIYF.

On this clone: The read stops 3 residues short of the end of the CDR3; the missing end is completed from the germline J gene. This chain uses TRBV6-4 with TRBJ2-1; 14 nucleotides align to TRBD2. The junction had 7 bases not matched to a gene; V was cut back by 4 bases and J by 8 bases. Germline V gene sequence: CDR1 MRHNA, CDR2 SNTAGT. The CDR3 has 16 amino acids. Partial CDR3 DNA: TGTGCCAGCAGTGCGACTAGCGGGGGGGTCTTCCATGAG. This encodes CASSATSGGVFHE. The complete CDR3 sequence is CASSATSGGVFHEQFF.